The 27 T cell receptor beta chains presented below share a single source sample, sequenced in a study of CD8+CD57+ T cells in acquired aplastic anemia. In patients chosen for sequencing, flow cytometry had shown CD8+CD57+ cell expansion. CDR3 and TCR beta VDJ profiling relied on genomic DNA as the template. One entry per CDR3 protein results from TCRdb running MiXCR on the reads. The sample holds some 170,000 distinct CDR3 sequences; around 48% are singletons and the top ten take 1.1%. The source material was sorted CD4+, CD8+, or CD8+CD57+ T cells (not recorded which) from PBMCs. These receptors originate from a human donor with aplastic anemia.

This chain links TRBV24-1 with TRBJ2-1, with D tentatively TRBD2 (5 bases). The length of the CDR3 is 13 residues. V was clipped by 5 bases and J by 6 bases, with 10 bases between them. Germline V gives CDR1 KGHDR, CDR2 SFDVKD. CDR3 in amino acids: CATSGVGGNEQFF. The CDR3 coding sequence is TGTGCCACCAGTGGCGTCGGAGGCAATGAGCAGTTCTTC.

The CDR3 is CASSNPRVDHTDTQYF. The CDR3 nucleotides read TGTGCCAGCAGCAACCCTAGGGTCGACCACACAGATACGCAGTATTTT. The V gene is TRBV6-1, the J gene TRBJ2-3; D remains ambiguous. This CDR3 is 16 amino acids long. Deletions cut 6 bases from V and 2 bases from J, with 18 bases between. The V gene's germline CDR1 is MNHNS and CDR2 SASEGT.

At least ten counts were recorded for this clonotype. The chain combines TRBV5-3 with TRBJ2-1; 11 bases agree with TRBD2. TRBV5-3 is given ORF status, its function remaining uncertain. Losses at the gene ends were 8 bases for V and 3 bases for J; bases not matched to a gene: 4. There are 14 residues in the CDR3. Written as DNA, the CDR3 is TGTGCCAGCTCGGGGACTAGCGGCTACAATGAGCAGTTCTTC. Its translation is CASSGTSGYNEQFF.

Ten or more counts support this clonotype. The DNA of the CDR3 is TGTGCCAGCAGCTTTCCACGCAGCGGGAGAAACAATGAGCAGTTCTTC. Its protein is CASSFPRSGRNNEQFF. The gene calls are TRBV7-3 and TRBJ2-1; TRBD2 aligns across 8 bases. The ends lost 3 bases at V and 5 bases at J; junction bases unmatched: 9. The CDR3 spans 16 residues. Germline lookup yields CDR1 SGHTA and CDR2 FQGTGA. Looking up the rest from reference TRBV7-3 and TRBJ2-1 gives the full variable domain: GAGVSQTPSNKVTEKGKYVELRCDPISGHTALYWYRQSLGQGPEFLIYFQGTGAADDSGLPNDRFFAVRPEGSVSTLKIQRTERGDSAVYLCASSFPRSGRNNEQFFGPGTRLTVL.

This clonotype was seen once. A much larger clone differs by one base, so this may be a read error. The CDR3 nucleotides are TGTGCCAGCAGTTCCCGGGCTAGCGGGGCTGCCGGGGAGCTGTTTTTT. Encoded protein: CASSSRASGAAGELFF. The gene calls are TRBV6-5 and TRBJ2-2; TRBD2 agrees at 9 bases. This CDR3 is built from 16 residues. The germline gives CDR1 MNHEY, CDR2 SVGAGI. Germline trimming cut 4 bases from V and 6 bases from J; bases unmatched to any gene: 9.

This clonotype was observed at least ten times. The chain couples TRBV6-5 to TRBJ1-5; 7 bases match TRBD1. This CDR3 region has 16 residues. Trimming took 6 bases from V and 4 from J; bases not matched to a gene: 12. The germline CDR1 and CDR2 sequences are MNHEY and SVGAGI. The CDR3 coding sequence is TGTGCCAGCAGGCCTGGGACAGCCAGGGGAAATCAGCCCCAGCATTTT. It is translated as CASRPGTARGNQPQHF.

The rearrangement links TRBV4-3 to TRBJ1-1; D call uncertain. This CDR3 contains 15 residues. Per germline, CDR1 LGHNA and CDR2 YSLEER. V was trimmed by 0 bases and J by 0 bases, leaving 8 bases between them. CDR3 in amino acids: CASSQERSMNTEAFF. CDR3 nucleotides: TGCGCCAGCAGCCAAGAGAGGTCCATGAACACTGAAGCTTTCTTT.

This sequence joins TRBV15 and TRBJ2-1; unclear D gene. V lost 3 bases and J lost 10, with 13 bases in between. From germline, CDR1 is LNHNV and CDR2 YYDKDF (reference sequence). The CDR3 is 13 amino acids. CDR3 in DNA: TGTGCCACCAGCAGTCTACTTTCGAGGGAGCAGTTCTTC. It is translated as CATSSLLSREQFF. The full variable domain, its missing parts supplied by reference TRBV15 and TRBJ2-1, is DAMVIQNPRYQVTQFGKPVTLSCSQTLNHNVMYWYQQKSSQAPKLLFHYYDKDFNNEADTPDNFQSRRPNTSFCFLDIRSPGLGDTAMYLCATSSLLSREQFFGPGTRLTVL.

This clonotype appeared a few times. V gene TRBV19 combines with J gene TRBJ2-3, with 8 bases that match TRBD1. The germline gives CDR1 LNHDA, CDR2 SQIVND (reference sequence). The CDR3 runs to 13 residues. J was trimmed by 6 bases and V by 4 bases; bases with no gene match: 3. This CDR3 reads CASSSRDRDTQYF. The CDR3 DNA sequence: TGTGCCAGTAGTAGCAGGGACAGGGATACGCAGTATTTT.

The J gene is TRBJ2-3, the V gene TRBV7-8, with D tentatively TRBD1 (5 bases). Germline V gene lookup returns CDR1 SGHVS and CDR2 FQNEAQ. The CDR3 extends over 14 amino acids. The V and J ends lost 6 bases and 2 bases respectively, with 12 bases between them. The CDR3 is CASRDDSATDTQYF. CDR3 nucleotide sequence: TGTGCCAGCAGAGACGACAGCGCCACAGATACGCAGTATTTT. Combining the CDR3 with reference TRBV7-8 and TRBJ2-3 gives the whole variable domain GAGVSQSPRYKVAKRGQDVALRCDPISGHVSLFWYQQALGQGPEFLTYFQNEAQLDKSGLPSDRFFAERPEGSVSTLKIQRTQQEDSAVYLCASRDDSATDTQYFGPGTRLTVL.

Details on this clonotype: This may be a read error: a much more frequent sequence differs by one nucleotide. This chain joins TRBV6-5 and TRBJ2-5; D is perhaps TRBD1 (6 bases). Trimming took 2 bases from V and 6 from J, leaving 10 bases between them. The CDR3 has 13 amino acids. Germline V gene sequence: CDR1 MNHEY, CDR2 SVGAGI. The CDR3 region has the DNA TGTGCCAGCAGTTACCCCCAGGGGCAGACCCAGTACTTC. It codes for CASSYPQGQTQYF.

This clonotype has just a few counts. The chain links TRBV7-8 to TRBJ1-1; D might be TRBD1 (6 bases). Trimming cost V 5 bases and J 1 base, with 17 bases left between them. Germline-derived CDR1 and CDR2 are SGHVS and FQNEAQ. The CDR3 contains 16 residues. The CDR3 region has the DNA TGTGCCAGCAGCCCACAGGGAGGAATACGGAACACTGAAGCTTTCTTT. Translation gives CASSPQGGIRNTEAFF. Based on the CDR3 plus reference TRBV7-8 and TRBJ1-1, the full variable domain is GAGVSQSPRYKVAKRGQDVALRCDPISGHVSLFWYQQALGQGPEFLTYFQNEAQLDKSGLPSDRFFAERPEGSVSTLKIQRTQQEDSAVYLCASSPQGGIRNTEAFFGQGTRLTVV.

This clonotype came up a few times. The rearrangement joins TRBV15 to TRBJ2-7; unclear D gene. V was pared by 3 bases and J by 2 bases, with 8 bases between. CDR3 length: 13 residues. CDR1 LNHNV and CDR2 YYDKDF come from the germline V gene (reference sequence). The CDR3 DNA reads TGTGCCACCAGCAGCGAACCTACCTACGAGCAGTACTTC. It encodes CATSSEPTYEQYF.

The chain combines TRBV6-8 with TRBJ2-7, with 7 bases lining up with TRBD1. This CDR3 has 14 amino acids. V shed 7 bases, J shed 3 bases, and the junction held 9 bases outside the gene matches. Germline lookup yields CDR1 MNHGY and CDR2 SAAAGT. CDR3 sequence reads: CASTRQGTNYEQYF. CDR3 bases: TGTGCCAGCACCCGACAGGGAACAAACTACGAGCAGTACTTC.

This sequence joins TRBV5-6 and TRBJ1-4; weak D call: TRBD1 (6 bases). V dropped 0 bases and J dropped 2 bases, with 11 bases sitting between them. Germline values: CDR1 SGHDT, CDR2 YYEEEE. The CDR3 has 16 amino acids. CDR3 protein: CASSLDRGVTNEKLFF. CDR3 nucleotides: TGTGCCAGCAGCTTGGATAGGGGGGTCACTAATGAAAAACTGTTTTTT.

The J gene is TRBJ2-7, the V gene TRBV7-2; D uncertain. Germline V CDR1 and CDR2: SGHTA, FQGNSA. CDR3 length: 12 amino acids. Deletions cut 4 bases from V and 7 bases from J, with 11 bases between. CDR3 DNA: TGTGCCAGCAGCTCTGAACCGGAGGAGCAGTACTTC. Amino acids: CASSSEPEEQYF.

DNA of the CDR3: TGCAGTGCTAGAGATGAGGGACTAGCGGGGGGGACCTACGAGCAGTACTTC. Translated: CSARDEGLAGGTYEQYF. The J gene is TRBJ2-7, the V gene TRBV20-1, with TRBD2 identical over 16 bases. The germline CDR1 and CDR2 sequences are DFQATT and SNEGSKA (reference sequence). V lost 0 bases, J lost 2 bases, and 4 bases stayed unmatched. The CDR3 has 17 amino acids.

The genes are TRBV2 and TRBJ1-2; D might be TRBD1 (5 bases). V lost 4 bases and J 7 bases, leaving 16 bases between the germline ends. CDR1 and CDR2 from the germline V gene are SNHLY and FYNNEI. The length of the CDR3 is 14 residues. The CDR3 sequence: CASSGYRKGLGYTF. CDR3 in DNA: TGTGCCAGCAGTGGGTACAGGAAGGGGCTTGGCTACACCTTC.

This chain uses TRBV2 with TRBJ2-3; TRBD1 matches at 8 bases. V dropped 6 bases and J dropped 4; count of bases not matched to a gene: 9. The CDR3 has 15 residues. Germline loops: CDR1 SNHLY, CDR2 FYNNEI. The CDR3, as DNA: TGTGCCAGCAGCAAAGACAGGGGATCACCAGATACGCAGTATTTT. Protein sequence: CASSKDRGSPDTQYF.

This clonotype appeared many times. The CDR3 DNA reads TGTGCCAGCAGACCCACTGGAGGGGTCGGTGGGGAGACCCAGTACTTC. It translates to CASRPTGGVGGETQYF. J is TRBJ2-5 and V is TRBV6-1; perhaps TRBD2 as D (6 bases). V lost 6 bases, J lost 5 bases, and 22 bases lay in between. CDR1 is MNHNS, CDR2 SASEGT, per germline. This CDR3 is 16 amino acids long.

This clonotype was seen more than once but under ten times. This chain uses TRBV25-1 with TRBJ1-1, with a tentative D call TRBD1 (5 bases). V was cut by 6 bases and J by 0 bases, with 8 bases left in between. This CDR3 is built from 13 residues. Per germline, CDR1 MGHDK and CDR2 SYGVNS. The CDR3 protein is CASSGHLNTEAFF. The CDR3, as DNA: TGTGCCAGCAGCGGACATTTGAACACTGAAGCTTTCTTT.

The CDR3 region has the DNA TGTGCCACCAGCAGAGGTTGGCAGCGGTACAATGAGCAGTTCTTC. As protein: CATSRGWQRYNEQFF. This chain connects TRBV15 to TRBJ2-1; a possible D gene is TRBD2 (5 bases). Germline V gene sequence: CDR1 LNHNV, CDR2 YYDKDF (reference sequence). This CDR3 is built from 15 residues. Trimming shortened V by 1 base and J by 4 bases, and 11 bases separated the two germline ends.

This chain joins TRBV6-1 and TRBJ1-2; no definite D call. With 5 bases removed from V and 5 bases from J, the gap between germline ends came to 6 bases. Per germline, CDR1 MNHNS and CDR2 SASEGT. The CDR3 is 11 amino acids. CDR3 residues: CASSRTYGYTF. The CDR3 nucleotides read TGTGCCAGCAGTCGAACTTATGGCTACACCTTC.

CDR3 amino acids: CASSQMLGAFF. For the CDR3, the DNA is TGTGCCAGCAGCCAAATGTTGGGTGCTTTCTTT. The rearrangement uses TRBV7-2 and TRBJ1-1; the D is unclear. Trimming pared 5 bases from V and 11 bases from J, leaving 12 bases between. There are 11 residues in the CDR3. Germline V gene data show CDR1 as SGHTA and CDR2 as FQGNSA.

The chain has TRBV2 and TRBJ1-5; D perhaps matches TRBD1 (6 bases). Between the trimmed V and J ends, which lost 4 bases and 4 bases, there was a span of 11 bases. CDR1 and CDR2 (germline): SNHLY, FYNNEI. The CDR3 covers 14 residues. The CDR3 protein is CASSGGGRNQPQHF. The DNA for the CDR3 is TGTGCCAGCAGTGGCGGGGGGCGGAATCAGCCCCAGCATTTT. Full variable domain (outside the CDR3, taken from reference TRBV2 and TRBJ1-5): EPEVTQTPSHQVTQMGQEVILRCVPISNHLYFYWYRQILGQKVEFLVSFYNNEISEKSEIFDDQFSVERPDGSNFTLKIRSTKLEDSAMYFCASSGGGRNQPQHFGDGTRLSIL.

A remark on this clonotype: The junction departs from the called germline gene at one end, perhaps through a read error. The chain has TRBV6-5 and TRBJ1-5, with TRBD1 as a possible D gene (5 bases). The CDR3 loop spans 14 amino acids. CDR1 is MNHEY and CDR2 is SVGAGI in the germline V gene. CDR3 in amino acids: CASSSQGVAQPQQF. Here the CDR3 DNA reads TGTGCCAGCAGTTCCCAGGGTGTGGCACAGCCCCAGCAGTTT.

This clonotype was detected many times. The chain employs TRBV5-4 and TRBJ2-7; the D gene is possibly TRBD2 (6 bases). Germline CDR1 reads SGHNT; CDR2 reads YYREEE (reference sequence). Between the trimmed V and J ends, which lost 2 bases and 2 bases, there was a span of 17 bases. The CDR3 is 16 amino acids. CDR3 DNA: TGTGCCAGCAGCTTCCAGGGACTCATGGAGCCCTACGAGCAGTACTTC. This gives the protein CASSFQGLMEPYEQYF.